This TCR beta chain was captured in a study of CD8 T cells in Susac syndrome. Points from the study as a whole: It was acknowledged in the study that its TCR sequencing and HLA analysis involved a relatively small number of individuals.

After extraction with the RNeasy kit, roughly 0.5 to 1 ug of the RNA was reverse transcribed using random hexamers. Each CDR3 protein gets one entry after TCRdb re-called the immunoSEQ multiplex PCR reads with MiXCR. The sample includes about 94,000 distinct CDR3 sequences, roughly 94% seen only once; the top ten take about 0.3%. This clonotype was picked up one time. Antigen specificity is unknown. Sequencing of TCR beta covered CD8+ and CD4+ T cells obtained from blood. Both CD4+ and CD8+ T cells were negatively isolated, and TEMRA cells underwent FACS enrichment. The sequence came from a human donor with Susac syndrome. The sample consisted of CD4+ T cells from PBMCs.

The CDR3 coding sequence is TGTGCCAGCAGCCCATGGACGAGGGGAGACTACAATGAGCAGTTCTTC. Translated, it gives CASSPWTRGDYNEQFF. The chain uses TRBV7-2 and TRBJ2-1, with D perhaps assigned TRBD1 or TRBD2 (5 bases each). The CDR3 sequence is 16 residues long. The V and J ends lost 5 bases and 3 bases respectively, with 17 bases between them. CDR1 SGHTA and CDR2 FQGNSA come from the germline V gene. Full variable domain (rest looked up from reference TRBV7-2 and TRBJ2-1): GAGVSQSPSNKVTEKGKDVELRCDPISGHTALYWYRQSLGQGLEFLIYFQGNSAPDKSGLPSDRFSAERTGGSVSTLTIQRTQQEDSAVYLCASSPWTRGDYNEQFFGPGTRLTVL.